This entry lists 13 T cell receptor beta chains sequenced from one sample in a study of T cell repertoires in aging, cancer and after chemotherapy. Rearranged V-D-J TRB sequences were amplified with a mixed TRB-A/B primer pool. TCRdb reprocessed the multiplex PCR reads with MiXCR, giving one entry per CDR3 protein. The sample records 4,000 to 5,000 distinct CDR3 sequences, 26% being singletons. TCR beta rearrangements were amplified from peripheral blood genomic DNA. Sequences were obtained from blood. These receptors all come from a human donor with a blood cancer.

This clonotype has more than one count but fewer than ten. The V call is TRBV7-2, the J call TRBJ1-1, with D unresolved. V lost 2 bases and J lost 7, with 5 bases in between. The CDR3 spans 11 residues. From germline, CDR1 is SGHTA and CDR2 FQGNSA. CDR3 sequence (DNA): TGTGCCAGCAGCTTAACCAATGAAGCTTTCTTT. Amino acid sequence: CASSLTNEAFF.

This clonotype is medium-sized by share. The gene calls are TRBV6-5 and TRBJ2-1, with 8 nucleotides matching TRBD2. This CDR3 contains 16 residues. The ends lost 6 bases at V and 6 bases at J; junction bases unmatched: 13. Germline CDR1 reads MNHEY; CDR2 reads SVGAGI. CDR3 nucleotide sequence: TGTGCCAGCAGCCCAAAGCGGGCGGGAGGCCTCAATGAGCAGTTCTTC. Translated: CASSPKRAGGLNEQFF.

Only a few counts were recorded for this clonotype. V is TRBV5-4 and J is TRBJ2-1; a possible D gene is TRBD2 (5 bases). The V gene's germline CDR1 is SGHNT and CDR2 YYREEE (reference sequence). V shed 5 bases and J shed 0 bases, with 12 bases lying between them. The CDR3 is 15 amino acids. The CDR3 protein is CASRVLGSSYNEQFF. CDR3 DNA: TGTGCCAGCAGAGTCCTAGGGAGCTCCTACAATGAGCAGTTCTTC.

By share of the sample, this clonotype is medium-sized. The chain recombines TRBV6-5 with TRBJ1-5; D perhaps matches TRBD1 (5 bases). CDR1 and CDR2 from the germline V gene are MNHEY and SVGAGI. The CDR3 length is 15 residues. V lost 4 bases and J 2 bases, leaving 12 bases between the germline ends. The CDR3 DNA reads as TGTGCCAGCAGTTTGGGGGGAGGCGGCAATCAGCCCCAGCATTTT. This encodes CASSLGGGGNQPQHF.

CDR3 nucleotide sequence: TGTGCCAGCAGTTTAGATACTGGGACAGGAAAGAACACTGAAGCTTTCTTT. The encoded protein is CASSLDTGTGKNTEAFF. The chain uses TRBV12-3 or TRBV12-4 and TRBJ1-1, with 8 bases that match TRBD1. The CDR3 covers 17 residues. After removal of 1 base from V and 1 base from J, the junction contained 8 bases not matched to a gene.

This clonotype was seen only a few times. The V and J genes are TRBV6-5 and TRBJ1-1, with a possible D match to TRBD1 (6 bases). The germline V gene encodes CDR1 MNHEY and CDR2 SVGAGI. The V and J ends lost 7 bases and 4 bases respectively, with 13 bases between them. The CDR3 consists of 13 residues. The CDR3 loop reads CASNVQGSTEAFF. The CDR3 DNA sequence: TGTGCCAGCAACGTACAGGGAAGCACTGAAGCTTTCTTT.

In its sample, this clonotype ranks as medium-sized. The V and J genes are TRBV19 and TRBJ2-3; possibly TRBD1 for D (6 bases). Germline V CDR1 and CDR2: LNHDA, SQIVND (reference sequence). The CDR3 is 14 residues long. V lost 7 bases and J 0 bases, leaving 11 bases between the germline ends. The DNA of the CDR3 is TGTGCCAGTACCCTGGGACATAGCACAGATACGCAGTATTTT. Amino acids: CASTLGHSTDTQYF.

In the case of this clonotype: A much larger clone lies a single base off, so this may be a read error. The J gene is TRBJ2-1, the V gene TRBV19; D not certain. CDR1 LNHDA and CDR2 SQIVND come from the germline V gene (reference sequence). The CDR3 is 11 residues long. The DNA for the CDR3 is TGTGACACCCAACGTTACAATGAGCAGTTCTTC. Its translation: CDTQRYNEQFF.

This clonotype rates as medium-sized. The rearrangement uses TRBV24-1 and TRBJ1-1, with 7 bases matching TRBD1. Looked up from germline, CDR1 is KGHDR and CDR2 is SFDVKD. This CDR3 spans 15 amino acids. Trimming took 2 bases from V and 1 from J; bases not matched to a gene: 3. This CDR3 is CATSDSGTANTEAFF. The DNA for the CDR3 is TGTGCCACCAGTGATTCCGGGACAGCGAACACTGAAGCTTTCTTT.

CDR3 sequence (DNA): TGTGCCAGTAGGCTCGGATCGGGGGGTGAAAAACTGTTTTTT. It codes for CASRLGSGGEKLFF. The rearrangement uses TRBV19 and TRBJ1-4, with a tentative D call TRBD1 (5 bases). V lost 6 bases, J lost 7 bases, and 15 bases lay in between. This CDR3 spans 14 amino acids. CDR1 and CDR2 (germline): LNHDA, SQIVND (reference sequence).

This clonotype is medium-sized. The chain couples TRBV6-4 to TRBJ2-3; D is unclear. V was shortened by 2 bases and J by 1 base, with 16 bases between the two germline ends. Per the germline V gene, CDR1 is MRHNA and CDR2 is SNTAGT. The CDR3 totals 17 residues. CDR3 region: CASSDEAEQYGTDTQYF. CDR3 DNA: TGTGCCAGCAGTGACGAGGCGGAACAGTATGGCACAGATACGCAGTATTTT.

The V call is TRBV4-2, the J call TRBJ2-1, with 10 nucleotides matching TRBD2. V lost 1 base, J lost 7 bases, and 10 bases stayed unmatched. Looked up from germline, CDR1 is LGHNA and CDR2 is YNFKEQ. The length of the CDR3 is 17 residues. The CDR3 bases are TGTGCCAGCAGCCAAGCTATAGTGGTGACTAGCGGGAATGAGCAGTTCTTC. Its protein is CASSQAIVVTSGNEQFF.

The chain is built from TRBV21-1 and TRBJ2-3; the listed D gene, TRBD2, was not tested against the DNA. TRBV21-1 is labeled a pseudogene. This CDR3 is 16 amino acids long. CDR3 DNA: TGTGCCAGCAGCAAAGCGGGCCCAAGAAGGCCAGATACGCAGTATTTT. Protein: CASSKAGPRRPDTQYF.